This entry features one T cell receptor beta chain sequence. The data belong to a study of cytomegalovirus exposure and HLA in healthy donors. The V gene's germline CDR1 is SGHDT and CDR2 YYEEEE. The V end lost 1 base, the J end lost 4 bases, and 15 bases lay between the germline ends. There are 15 residues in the CDR3. The PCR employed 60 Vbeta primers together with 13 Jbeta primers. TCRdb's copy holds only in-frame clones and misses some; the assay was immunoSEQ multiplex PCR. The data show 100,000 to 150,000 clones, 70% to 80% seen once. The chain links TRBV5-6 to TRBJ2-7; the D gene is possibly TRBD2 (5 bases). The receptor comes from a man aged 40-49 years in good health and CMV-seropositive. The specimen was PBMCs. CDR3: CASSLFDIGGYEQYF. The CDR3 nucleotides read TGTGCCAGCAGCTTGTTCGATATAGGAGGTTACGAGCAGTACTTC.